The 15 T cell receptor beta chains below were found in one sample sequenced in a study of naive and memory T cell subsets. Notes on the study in general: A few larger clonotypes appeared in naive repertoires, especially CD8, possibly memory cells re-expressing CD45RA.

Two oligonucleotides, mixed equimolar, formed the beta constant-region primer covering TRBC1 and TRBC2. The ligated cDNA underwent four PCR rounds using SP2 and nested alpha and beta constant-region primers. TCRdb redid the calling of the UMI-ligation and nested PCR reads with MiXCR, one entry per CDR3 protein. The data contain 98,000 or so distinct CDR3 sequences, 11% of them seen just once; the ten biggest clones take up 0.13%. What these receptors recognize is not known. Sequenced sample: naive CD4+ T cells from blood. These receptors all stem from a human donor in good health.

This clonotype has at least ten counts. The chain links TRBV20-1 to TRBJ2-7; D is uncertain. V was clipped by 5 bases and J by 4 bases, with 6 bases between them. In germline, CDR1 is DFQATT, CDR2 SNEGSKA (reference sequence). The CDR3 has 10 residues. The CDR3 sequence: CSAGPYEQYF. The CDR3 DNA is TGCAGTGCTGGTCCGTACGAGCAGTACTTC.

The chain carries TRBV18 and TRBJ2-5; D may be TRBD1 (6 bases). The CDR3 is 12 amino acids. CDR1 and CDR2 (germline): KGHSH, LQKENI. Trimming removed 3 bases from V and 9 bases from J, with 11 bases in between. The CDR3 loop reads CASSPQDRSQYF. Written as DNA, the CDR3 is TGTGCCAGCTCACCCCAAGACAGGTCCCAGTACTTC.

This clonotype came up a few times. V is TRBV30 and J is TRBJ1-5; possibly TRBD1 for D (5 bases). V dropped 1 base and J dropped 12 bases, with 13 bases sitting between them. The CDR3 length is 12 residues. Germline assignment: CDR1 GTSNPN and CDR2 SVGIG (reference sequence). The CDR3, as DNA: TGTGCCTGGAGTGAGGGGTCTGGGCACCAGCATTTT. Amino acids: CAWSEGSGHQHF.

The V call is TRBV4-3, the J call TRBJ2-3; no clear D gene. V lost 0 bases, J lost 1 base, and 11 bases lay in between. Per germline, CDR1 LGHNA and CDR2 YSLEER. The CDR3 has 16 residues. The CDR3 sequence is CASSQDTKSGTDTQYF. DNA of the CDR3: TGCGCCAGCAGCCAAGATACAAAGAGTGGCACAGATACGCAGTATTTT.

This clonotype showed up just a few times. The chain links TRBV11-1 to TRBJ2-5, with a tentative D call TRBD2 (5 bases). The CDR3 extends over 16 amino acids. Looked up from germline, CDR1 is SGHAT and CDR2 is FQDESV (reference sequence). Deletions cut 5 bases from V and 2 bases from J, with 18 bases between. The CDR3 protein is CASSPGSPLLQETQYF. In nucleotides, the CDR3 is TGTGCCAGCAGCCCGGGGTCGCCATTGCTTCAAGAGACCCAGTACTTC.

V gene TRBV29-1 combines with J gene TRBJ2-3; TRBD2 agrees at 7 bases. The CDR3 contains 14 residues. Germline V gene data show CDR1 as SQVTM and CDR2 as ANQGSEA. The J segment lost 0 bases and the V segment lost 3 bases, leaving 3 bases of the junction unmatched. As DNA, the CDR3 is TGCAGCGTTGACGGTAGCGGGAGCACAGATACGCAGTATTTT. Its protein product is CSVDGSGSTDTQYF.

The sample holds a few counts of this clonotype. The chain has TRBV12-5 and TRBJ2-7; D gene ambiguous. The CDR3 extends over 14 amino acids. Trimming shortened V by 2 bases and J by 2 bases, and 10 bases separated the two germline ends. Germline V gene sequence: CDR1 LGHNT, CDR2 FRNRAP. The CDR3 here is CASGLSPNTYEQYF. CDR3 DNA sequence: TGTGCTAGTGGTTTGTCACCCAACACCTACGAGCAGTACTTC.

This clonotype occurred a few times. The chain uses TRBV5-1 and TRBJ1-1; TRBD1 aligns across 7 bases. Germline V gene sequence: CDR1 SGHRS, CDR2 YFSETQ. This CDR3 has 17 residues. Trimming removed 4 bases from V and 0 bases from J; junction bases left unmatched: 12. The CDR3: CASSEGQPLLMNTEAFF. The CDR3 DNA reads as TGCGCCAGCAGCGAGGGACAGCCGTTACTAATGAACACTGAAGCTTTCTTT.

This clonotype was recorded many times. This chain connects TRBV30 to TRBJ1-5; 8 bases map to TRBD1. The CDR3 totals 15 residues. Germline V gene lookup returns CDR1 GTSNPN and CDR2 SVGIG (reference sequence). V shed 2 bases, J shed 7 bases, and the junction held 10 bases outside the gene matches. The CDR3 loop is CAWSFSDRVRQPQHF. The CDR3 DNA reads TGTGCCTGGAGTTTCTCGGACAGGGTGAGGCAGCCCCAGCATTTT.

This clonotype was detected ten times or more. The chain joins TRBV6-1 to TRBJ1-6; unclear D gene. Per germline, CDR1 MNHNS and CDR2 SASEGT. The length of the CDR3 is 13 residues. The V gene lost 3 bases and the J gene lost 2 bases, with 2 bases spanning the gap. CDR3 region: CASSEAYNSPLHF. For the CDR3, the DNA is TGTGCCAGCAGTGAGGCCTATAATTCACCCCTCCACTTT.

The CDR3 DNA sequence: TGTGCCAGCAGCTTTGGCAGGGAGACTGAAGCTTTCTTT. Amino acids: CASSFGRETEAFF. The chain carries TRBV7-9 and TRBJ1-1; perhaps TRBD1 as D (5 bases). The CDR3 loop spans 13 amino acids. Trimming removed 3 bases from V and 5 bases from J, with 10 bases in between. The germline gives CDR1 SEHNR, CDR2 FQNEAQ (reference sequence).

This clonotype has more than one count but fewer than ten. J is TRBJ1-1 and V is TRBV5-1; tentative D call: TRBD1 (5 bases). CDR1 is SGHRS, CDR2 YFSETQ, per germline. The CDR3 length is 14 residues. V gave up 4 bases and J gave up 6 bases, with 16 bases separating them. The CDR3 sequence: CASSPVGGEAEAFF. The CDR3 nucleotides read TGCGCCAGCAGCCCCGTGGGGGGGGAAGCTGAAGCTTTCTTT.

This clonotype was seen only a few times. The V gene is TRBV7-2, the J gene TRBJ1-6, with D possibly TRBD1 on 5 matching bases. The V end was cut by 3 bases, the J end by 5 bases, with 11 bases between. The CDR3 covers 15 residues. Germline V gene sequence: CDR1 SGHTA, CDR2 FQGNSA. The CDR3 sequence is CASSFAGLNNSPLHF. The CDR3, as DNA: TGTGCCAGCAGCTTTGCAGGGCTTAATAATTCACCCCTCCACTTT.

This clonotype was recorded at least ten times. CDR3 bases: TGTGCCAGCAGCTTAAGTACTAACTCCTACGAGCAGTACTTC. Its translation: CASSLSTNSYEQYF. The chain recombines TRBV7-6 with TRBJ2-7, with D uncertain. Germline CDR1 reads SGHVS; CDR2 reads FNYEAQ. Between the trimmed V and J ends, which lost 2 bases and 0 bases, there was a span of 8 bases. The CDR3 has 14 residues. Full variable domain (missing parts from reference TRBV7-6 and TRBJ2-7): GAGVSQSPRYKVTKRGQDVALRCDPISGHVSLYWYRQALGQGPEFLTYFNYEAQQDKSGLPNDRFSAERPEGSISTLTIQRTEQRDSAMYRCASSLSTNSYEQYFGPGTRLTVT.

The CDR3 sequence is CASSLQGLGNVLTF. In DNA, the CDR3 is TGTGCCAGCAGCTTACAGGGGTTAGGCAACGTCCTGACTTTC. The V and J genes are TRBV7-9 and TRBJ2-6; a possible D gene is TRBD1 (6 bases). In germline, CDR1 is SEHNR, CDR2 FQNEAQ (reference sequence). V was shortened by 2 bases and J by 9 bases, with 11 bases between the two germline ends. The CDR3 contains 14 residues.